Listed below are T cell receptor beta chains from one sample, sequenced in a study of cytomegalovirus exposure and HLA in healthy donors. Profiled with immunoSEQ multiplex PCR; TCRdb holds only in-frame clones, not every one. The table includes some 150,000 clones, under 10% detected once. Sequenced: PBMCs. The source of these receptors is a woman in her 40s in good health and CMV-seropositive. CDR3s include the opening cysteine and the closing phenylalanine or tryptophan. D genes are given only for firm matches. The size field is filled for only some rows; it gives once, few, many or a size class.

v_gene	d_gene	abundance	j_gene	CDR3nt	CDR3aa
TRBV20-1	.	.	TRBJ2-7	TGCAGTGTTACAGGAGTCGGCGAGCAGTACTTC	CSVTGVGEQYF
TRBV19	.	few	TRBJ2-5	TGTGCCAGTAGTATAGACGGGTTGGAGACCCAGTACTTC	CASSIDGLETQYF
TRBV14	.	few	TRBJ1-5	TGTGCCAGCAGCCTATCAGGGGCGTTTCAGCCCCAGCATTTT	CASSLSGAFQPQHF
TRBV27	.	few	TRBJ2-1	TGTGCCAGCCGCTTGGCAAGTTACAATGAGCAGTTCTTC	CASRLASYNEQFF
TRBV2	.	few	TRBJ1-1	TGTGCCAGCAGCCCGGGGGGGTGGATGAGGAGTGAAGCTTTCTTT	CASSPGGWMRSEAFF
TRBV19	.	.	TRBJ2-4	TGTGCCAGTACCACAGGGTTAGCCAAAAACATTCAGTACTTC	CASTTGLAKNIQYF
TRBV7-9	.	.	TRBJ1-1	TGTGCCAGCAGCTTAATGACAGAGAACACTGAAGCTTTCTTT	CASSLMTENTEAFF
TRBV2	TRBD1	few	TRBJ2-1	TGTGCCAGCAGCACTGACAGGGTAAGCTCCTACAATGAGCAGTTCTTC	CASSTDRVSSYNEQFF
TRBV7-8	.	.	TRBJ2-7	TGTGCCAGCAGCTTAGGACTCGCCTACGAGCAGTACTTC	CASSLGLAYEQYF
TRBV6-1	.	.	TRBJ1-1	TGTGCCAGCATCTCAGGATTTGGCACTGAAGCTTTCTTT	CASISGFGTEAFF
TRBV19	.	.	TRBJ1-6	TGTGCCAGTAGTATAAGTGGGGCGGACAATAATTCACCCCTCCACTTT	CASSISGADNNSPLHF
TRBV5-1	.	.	TRBJ2-1	TGCGCCAGCAGCTTGGGCGACAATAACAATGAGCAGTTCTTC	CASSLGDNNNEQFF
TRBV2	TRBD2	few	TRBJ2-5	TGTGCCAGCAGTACCCTACTAGCGGGGGGCCTCCAAGAGACCCAGTACTTC	CASSTLLAGGLQETQYF
TRBV5-1	.	.	TRBJ2-5	TGCGCCAGCAGCACCGGACTACCGGGGGAGACCCAGTACTTC	CASSTGLPGETQYF
TRBV4-1	TRBD2	.	TRBJ2-5	TGCGCCAGCAGCCAAGACGAGCGGGGGGGCCTGGAGACCCAGTACTTC	CASSQDERGGLETQYF
TRBV6-6	.	few	TRBJ2-7	TGTGCCAGCAGTTACTCAGGTCTGGCAGGGAACCCCGAGCAGTACTTC	CASSYSGLAGNPEQYF
TRBV6-1	.	.	TRBJ2-7	TGTGCCAGCAGTGAACAAGGGACAACCCCGAAGGGGTACTTC	CASSEQGTTPKGYF
TRBV10-1	TRBD1	.	TRBJ2-5	TGCGCCAGCAGTGATCTTAAAGAGGGGGCTGCGAAGACCCAGTACTTC	CASSDLKEGAAKTQYF
TRBV7-9	TRBD1	few	TRBJ1-5	TGTGCCAGCAGCCCTACAGGGGATGGCAATCAGCCCCAGCATTTT	CASSPTGDGNQPQHF
TRBV6-6	TRBD1	.	TRBJ1-5	TGTGCCAGCAGTTACTCCCATAGGACAGGAATGGCCCAGCATTTT	CASSYSHRTGMAQHF
TRBV2	.	.	TRBJ2-3	TGTGCCAGCAGAACAGGCACAGATACGCAGTATTTT	CASRTGTDTQYF
TRBV27	.	few	TRBJ2-2	TGTGCCAGCAGTTTATTTGGCCGTGGCACCGGGGAGCTGTTTTTT	CASSLFGRGTGELFF
TRBV2	.	few	TRBJ1-2	TGTGCCACATTACAGGGATTCGGCTATGGCTACACCTTC	CATLQGFGYGYTF
TRBV2	.	few	TRBJ2-5	TGTGCCAGCAGTGAAGGGGGGCTCGGACAGACCCAGTACTTC	CASSEGGLGQTQYF
TRBV7-6	TRBD2	few	TRBJ2-7	TGTGCCAGCAGCCCCACAAAAGGGAGGGTTGGTTACTACGAGCAGTACTTC	CASSPTKGRVGYYEQYF
TRBV6-6	.	.	TRBJ2-5	TGTGCCAGCACTGCGGGGGCCCAGACCCAGTACTTC	CASTAGAQTQYF
TRBV14	TRBD1	.	TRBJ2-2	TGTGCCAGCAGAGGGCAGGGGGCTTCCGGGGAGCTGTTTTTT	CASRGQGASGELFF
TRBV6-6	TRBD1	few	TRBJ1-1	TGTGCCAGCAGGACAGGGGAATACACTGAAGCTTTCTTT	CASRTGEYTEAFF
TRBV7-8	TRBD2	.	TRBJ2-3	TGTGCCAGCAGCTTACAGCTAGCGGGGGGGCGGGCTACGCAGTATTTT	CASSLQLAGGRATQYF
TRBV7-9	.	many	TRBJ2-3	TGTGCCACCCCAAAGGGGGGGGCCGACACAGATACGCAGTATTTT	CATPKGGADTDTQYF
TRBV2	TRBD1	.	TRBJ2-1	TGTGCCAGCAGTGTCGCAGGGGGCTTGGATGAGCAGTTCTTC	CASSVAGGLDEQFF
TRBV29-1	TRBD1	.	TRBJ1-4	TGCAGCGTTGAAGAGAGCAGACAGGGTGGGGGTGAAAAACTGTTTTTT	CSVEESRQGGGEKLFF
TRBV11-3	TRBD1	few	TRBJ1-2	TGTGCCAGCAGCTCCCCGGGACAGGGGGATGGCTACACCTTC	CASSSPGQGDGYTF
TRBV5-1	.	.	TRBJ2-3	TGCGCCAGCAACCCCAGGGGCGCGGGAGATACGCAGTATTTT	CASNPRGAGDTQYF
TRBV7-6	.	few	TRBJ2-7	TGTGCCAGCAGCCCGGGACTGGCCACCGAGCAGTACTTC	CASSPGLATEQYF
TRBV5-6	TRBD2	few	TRBJ2-1	TGTGCCAGCAGCTCTCCAGCGGGGGGAATGTACAATGAGCAGTTCTTC	CASSSPAGGMYNEQFF
TRBV5-1	TRBD1	few	TRBJ2-7	TGCGCCAGCAGCTTGGACAGGGGGTCCTACGAGCAGTACTTC	CASSLDRGSYEQYF
TRBV15	TRBD1	few	TRBJ2-1	TGTGCCACCAGCACACTAGGGACAGCCTACAATGAGCAGTTCTTC	CATSTLGTAYNEQFF
TRBV27	.	.	TRBJ1-1	TGTGCCAGCAGTGTGGGACTCTTCAACACTGAAGCTTTCTTT	CASSVGLFNTEAFF
TRBV5-1	TRBD2	.	TRBJ2-3	TGCGCCAGCAGCGATCTAGCGGGAGGGACAGATACGCAGTATTTT	CASSDLAGGTDTQYF
TRBV6-5	.	.	TRBJ2-2	TGTGCCAGCAGAATAACTCAGGCCGGCACCGGGGAGCTGTTTTTT	CASRITQAGTGELFF
TRBV7-2	.	few	TRBJ2-3	TGTGCCAGCAGCCGAACGGTCGCAGATACGCAGTATTTT	CASSRTVADTQYF
TRBV19	TRBD2	few	TRBJ2-3	TGTGCCAGTAGTCCTATAGCGGGGGCCTTCACAGATACGCAGTATTTT	CASSPIAGAFTDTQYF
TRBV9	TRBD1	few	TRBJ1-1	TGTGCCAGCAGCGTAAGCGGCAGGGGGATCACTGAAGCTTTCTTT	CASSVSGRGITEAFF
TRBV5-5	.	few	TRBJ2-3	TGTGCCAGCACCCCTTCGGGGAATACGCAGTATTTT	CASTPSGNTQYF
TRBV4-3	.	once	TRBJ1-4	TGCGCCAGCAGCCCGGCGGGACCGAAGATTAATGAAAAACTGTTTTTT	CASSPAGPKINEKLFF
TRBV5-1	.	.	TRBJ2-6	TGCGCCAGCAGCTCGGGAGCCTCTGGGGCCAACGTCCTGACTTTC	CASSSGASGANVLTF
TRBV5-1	.	few	TRBJ1-1	TGCGCCAGCAGCTTGGTGGGGGGGGCGAACACTGAAGCTTTCTTT	CASSLVGGANTEAFF
TRBV7-8	.	few	TRBJ1-2	TGTGCCAGCAGCCAAAGACTCGGGAAAGGGAATGGCTACACCTTC	CASSQRLGKGNGYTF
TRBV19	TRBD1	.	TRBJ1-5	TGTGCCAGTAGCGGACGGGGACAGGGTAGCAATCAGCCCCAGCATTTT	CASSGRGQGSNQPQHF
TRBV19	TRBD1	few	TRBJ1-2	TGTGCCAGTAGCCTGGGACAGGGGGACTATGGCTACACCTTC	CASSLGQGDYGYTF
TRBV5-1	.	few	TRBJ2-2	TGCGCCAGCAGCCAAGGGGGTTCGGGCACCGGGGAGCTGTTTTTT	CASSQGGSGTGELFF
TRBV6-1	.	.	TRBJ2-4	TGTGCCAGCACGAGGAGGGACCGGGGAAACATTCAGTACTTC	CASTRRDRGNIQYF
TRBV14	.	.	TRBJ1-1	TGTGCCAGCAGCCAAGTCCTAAGAGGTGAAGCTTTCTTT	CASSQVLRGEAFF
TRBV19	.	.	TRBJ2-3	TGTGCCAGTAGGGCAGGGGCAGATACGCAGTATTTT	CASRAGADTQYF
TRBV7-2	TRBD2	.	TRBJ2-4	TGTGCCAGCAGCCCTGTGGGCGGGGGTGACATTCAGTACTTC	CASSPVGGGDIQYF
TRBV29-1	.	few	TRBJ2-5	TGCAGCGTTGAAGTCGGTGGGGGGGAGACCCAGTACTTC	CSVEVGGGETQYF
TRBV18	.	few	TRBJ1-4	TGTGCCAGCTCACCAGACAGATATAATGAAAAACTGTTTTTT	CASSPDRYNEKLFF
TRBV4-1	.	few	TRBJ1-1	TGCGCCAGCAGCCACAGCGAATTGAACACTGAAGCTTTCTTT	CASSHSELNTEAFF